This paragraph covers one TCR beta chain sequence. Donors were grouped by their self-reported clinical history. The record originates from a study of blood T cell repertoires in COVID-19. The germline V gene encodes CDR1 MNHEY and CDR2 SVGAGI. V trimming: 6 bases; J trimming: 2 bases; junction bases outside the gene matches: 3. CDR3 length: 14 residues. Method: immunoSEQ multiplex PCR; TCRdb's copy keeps in-frame clones and lacks some. Here the sample spans roughly 190,000 clones, roughly 86% being singletons. Material: PBMCs or T cells enriched from blood (not recorded which). The sequence came from a woman between 35 and 50 years old in a cohort exposed to, infected with or recovered from COVID-19 (not recorded which). The chain has TRBV6-5 and TRBJ2-5; 10 positions match TRBD2. CDR3 sequence: CASRRAGGQETQYF. CDR3 in DNA: TGTGCCAGCAGAAGAGCGGGGGGGCAAGAGACCCAGTACTTC.